Listed below are T cell receptor beta chains from one sample, sequenced in a study of CD8 T cells in Susac syndrome. TCRdb fed the immunoSEQ multiplex PCR reads into MiXCR, producing one record per CDR3 protein. The data hold 200,000 to 250,000 distinct CDR3 sequences, with approximately 95% observed a single time. Sequenced input: CD4+ T cells from PBMCs. The receptor set was obtained from a human donor with multiple sclerosis. Both conserved end residues are part of each CDR3. The D gene is left open where the match is weak. Only part of the rows carry a size: once, few, many, or a class if the clone is expanded.

v_call	clone_size	j_call	d_call	cdr3_nt	cdr3_aa
TRBV30	NA	TRBJ2-1	NA	TGTGCCTGGATAGGGGGTTACAATGAGCAGTTCTTC	CAWIGGYNEQFF
TRBV24-1	NA	TRBJ2-3	NA	TGTGCCACCAAAGTGACCGGCCCCGGGCAGTATTTT	CATKVTGPGQYF
TRBV3-1	NA	TRBJ1-1	NA	TGTGCCAGCAGCCAATCTTTGAACATGAACACTGAAGCTTTCTTT	CASSQSLNMNTEAFF
TRBV28	NA	TRBJ1-5	TRBD1	TGTGCCAGCAGTTTATTAGGGACAGGTCTTGGCAATCAGCCCCAGCATTTT	CASSLLGTGLGNQPQHF
TRBV11-1	NA	TRBJ2-1	TRBD1	TGTGCCAGCAGCCGACCAAGGACAGGCATGAATGAGCAGTTCTTC	CASSRPRTGMNEQFF
TRBV7-8	NA	TRBJ2-7	TRBD2	TGTGCCAGCAGCACGGGACTAGCGGGGGTCTTGGGGGAGCAGTACTTC	CASSTGLAGVLGEQYF
TRBV5-1	NA	TRBJ2-1	NA	TGCGCCAGCAGCTTGCCCAGGGGGGGTTACAATGAGCAGTTCTTC	CASSLPRGGYNEQFF
TRBV9	once	TRBJ2-1	TRBD2	TGTGCCAGCAGCCGGGGACTAGCTGACAATGAGCAGTTCTTC	CASSRGLADNEQFF
TRBV19	NA	TRBJ1-2	TRBD1	TGTGCCAGTACTAGCCGGGACAGGGAGGGCTACACCTTC	CASTSRDREGYTF
TRBV29-1	NA	TRBJ2-2	NA	TGCAGCGTTGAAGATAGGTACACCGGGGAGCTGTTTTTT	CSVEDRYTGELFF
TRBV29-1	NA	TRBJ2-3	NA	TGCAGCGTTGTACAGGGGATAGGGGGGACAGATACGCAGTATTTT	CSVVQGIGGTDTQYF
TRBV18	once	TRBJ1-2	NA	TGTGCCAGCTCACCAATACAGGACCTCTATGGCTACACCTTC	CASSPIQDLYGYTF
TRBV19	NA	TRBJ1-2	NA	TGTGCCACCGGGCGGGCGCTTGGCTACACCTTC	CATGRALGYTF
TRBV7-9	once	TRBJ1-2	NA	TGTGCCAGCAGCTTAGTAAAGGGTCTCTATGGCTACACCTTC	CASSLVKGLYGYTF
TRBV3-1	NA	TRBJ2-2	TRBD2	TGTGCCAGCCGCAGTGCGGGGGCCGGGGAGCTGTTTTTT	CASRSAGAGELFF
TRBV29-1	NA	TRBJ1-1	NA	TGCAGCGTTGTAAGGGGGGGTTCCAACTCAAACACTGAAGCTTTCTTT	CSVVRGGSNSNTEAFF
TRBV15	once	TRBJ2-3	NA	TGTGCCACCAGCAGGGAGACCACGCCAGATACGCAGTATTTT	CATSRETTPDTQYF
TRBV20-1	once	TRBJ1-4	NA	TGCAGTGCTAGGGGGCAGGGGAGTGAAAAACTGTTTTTT	CSARGQGSEKLFF
TRBV24-1	NA	TRBJ2-3	TRBD2	TGTGCCACCAGTTCGGGACTAGCGGGAGCAGATACGCAGTATTTT	CATSSGLAGADTQYF
TRBV14	once	TRBJ1-6	NA	TGTGCCAGCAGCCAAGAGTGGGGCCAACCCCTCCACTTT	CASSQEWGQPLHF
TRBV7-9	NA	TRBJ2-7	TRBD1	TGTGCCAGCAGCTTAACGACAGGGAAAAACGAGCAGTACTTC	CASSLTTGKNEQYF
TRBV30	NA	TRBJ2-7	NA	TGTGCCTCCCGGGACCTTCGCGCCGAGCAGTACTTC	CASRDLRAEQYF
TRBV14	NA	TRBJ2-3	NA	TGTGCCAGCAGTCACGAGGGACTGCAGTGGGATACGCAGTATTTT	CASSHEGLQWDTQYF
TRBV29-1	NA	TRBJ2-3	NA	TGCAGTGCAGCCTACGAAGATGCGTATTTT	CSAAYEDAYF
TRBV20-1	NA	TRBJ1-1	NA	TGCAGTGCTAGACAGGATTCTGAAGCTTTCTTT	CSARQDSEAFF
TRBV15	NA	TRBJ1-2	TRBD1	TGTGCCACCAGCAGGGACCTAGGACAGGGTGATGGCTACACCTTC	CATSRDLGQGDGYTF
TRBV12-3/TRBV12-4	NA	TRBJ2-7	NA	TGTGCCAGCAGTTTTTCCCTGCCCGAGCAGTACTTC	CASSFSLPEQYF
TRBV18	NA	TRBJ1-1	TRBD1	TGTGCCAGCTCACGGGACAGGGACACTGAAGCTTTCTTT	CASSRDRDTEAFF
TRBV20-1	few	TRBJ2-5	TRBD2	TGCAGTGCTAGGCTAGCGGGAGCGGAGACCCAGTACTTC	CSARLAGAETQYF
TRBV5-5	NA	TRBJ2-3	NA	TGTGCCAGCTCCCCCTCTGACACTCGAACGCAGTATTTT	CASSPSDTRTQYF
TRBV11-2	NA	TRBJ2-5	NA	TGTGCCAGCAGCCCTTTACCCCAAGAGACCCAGTACTTC	CASSPLPQETQYF
TRBV2	NA	TRBJ1-5	NA	TGTGCCAGCAGTGGCCTCGGGCCCCAGCATTTT	CASSGLGPQHF
TRBV29-1	once	TRBJ2-5	NA	TGCAGCGTTGCAAGGCTAGCTTATGAGGAGACCCAGTACTTC	CSVARLAYEETQYF
TRBV29-1	NA	TRBJ2-5	NA	TGCAGCGTTGCTGGACAGCAAGAGACCCAGTACTTC	CSVAGQQETQYF
TRBV27	NA	TRBJ1-1	TRBD1	TGTGCCAGCAGGGGACAGCCGAACACTGAAGCTTTCTTT	CASRGQPNTEAFF
TRBV29-1	NA	TRBJ1-5	NA	TGCAGCGTTGCGGACCCAGGGCAGCCCCAGCTTTTT	CSVADPGQPQLF
TRBV24-1	once	TRBJ2-5	TRBD2	TGTGCCACCAGTGATTCGGGACTACCGGAGACCCAGTACTTC	CATSDSGLPETQYF
TRBV25-1	NA	TRBJ1-5	NA	TGTGCCAGCAGCCCTGGACAGTGGGAGGGTCAGCCCCAGCATTTT	CASSPGQWEGQPQHF
TRBV3-1	NA	TRBJ2-7	TRBD1	TGTGCCAGCAGCCAAGGAGGGGGACAGCCTTCCTACGAGCAGTACTTC	CASSQGGGQPSYEQYF
TRBV20-1	NA	TRBJ2-3	NA	TGCAGTGCGTGGACCCTCAAGACCATAGATACGCAGTATTTT	CSAWTLKTIDTQYF
TRBV12-3/TRBV12-4	NA	TRBJ1-2	NA	TGTGCCAGCAGTTCCCCGGACAGTAAGGCCTATGGCTACACCTTC	CASSSPDSKAYGYTF
TRBV29-1	once	TRBJ2-6	NA	TGCAGCGCCAGAGCTGGGGCCAACGTCCTGACTTTC	CSARAGANVLTF
TRBV6-5	NA	TRBJ2-7	NA	TGTGCCAGCAGCTCCCGAAACAGGACCTACGAGCAGTACTTC	CASSSRNRTYEQYF
TRBV2	NA	TRBJ2-5	TRBD1	TGTGCCAGCAGGCCCCCCGGGACAGCGTACCAAGAGACCCAGTACTTC	CASRPPGTAYQETQYF
TRBV5-6	NA	TRBJ2-1	TRBD1	TGTGCCAGCAGCTTGGGACCGGGACAGGGGGGACATGAGCAGTTCTTC	CASSLGPGQGGHEQFF
TRBV29-1	NA	TRBJ2-7	NA	TGCAGCGTTGTAGAAGGGATATACGAGCAGTACTTC	CSVVEGIYEQYF
TRBV9	NA	TRBJ2-1	NA	TGTGCCAGCAGCTACTCCTCTAGCCTACTAAACAATGAGCAGTTCTTC	CASSYSSSLLNNEQFF
TRBV5-6	NA	TRBJ1-6	NA	TGTGCCAGCAGCTTAGGGGGTTCACCCCTCCACTTT	CASSLGGSPLHF
TRBV14	NA	TRBJ1-1	NA	TGTGCCAGCAGCCAAGTCCCAGGGAGGAACACTGAAGCTTTCTTT	CASSQVPGRNTEAFF
TRBV5-1	NA	TRBJ2-4	NA	TGCGCCAGCAGCTTGAGGAACGAGCCGAGAGCCAAAAACATTCAGTACTTC	CASSLRNEPRAKNIQYF
TRBV20-1	NA	TRBJ2-1	NA	TGCAGTGCTAGAGATCGGCGGCCCCTTGGAGTTACGGGGGATGAGCAGTTCTTC	CSARDRRPLGVTGDEQFF
TRBV20-1	NA	TRBJ2-3	TRBD2	TGCAGTGCTAGAGCCGGCGGCGGGGGAAGCACAGATACGCAGTATTTT	CSARAGGGGSTDTQYF
TRBV21-1	NA	TRBJ1-2	NA	TGTGCCAGCAGCAACCCCGGGACAGGGCGCCGAACTAACTATGGCTACACCTTC	CASSNPGTGRRTNYGYTF
TRBV20-1	NA	TRBJ2-7	TRBD2	TGCAGTGCTAGAAATCCGGGACTAGACTACGAGCAGTACTTC	CSARNPGLDYEQYF